A selection of T cell receptor beta chains follows, all from one sample in a study of blood T cell repertoires in COVID-19. Here immunoSEQ multiplex PCR was the method, and the copy in TCRdb shows in-frame clones only, minus some. The sample carries over 70,000 clones, around 90% recorded once. Sequencing was performed on peripheral blood. These receptors came from a woman over 75 with active or convalescent COVID-19. Each CDR3 is given without its conserved first and last residue. The order of the fields is V gene, D gene, J gene, CDR3 protein. D genes are given only for firm matches.

V gene: TRBV18; D gene: -; J gene: TRBJ2-3; CDR3 protein: ASSPRRDTDTQY
V gene: TRBV6-2/TRBV6-3; D gene: -; J gene: TRBJ2-3; CDR3 protein: ASSLVGTDTQY
V gene: TRBV5-1; D gene: -; J gene: TRBJ2-7; CDR3 protein: ASSLGTTYEQY
V gene: TRBV10-3; D gene: -; J gene: TRBJ1-5; CDR3 protein: AISESGGFYQPQH
V gene: TRBV5-1; D gene: TRBD1; J gene: TRBJ2-7; CDR3 protein: ASSSDRAAYEQY
V gene: TRBV5-4; D gene: -; J gene: TRBJ1-2; CDR3 protein: ASSPDRNYGYT
V gene: TRBV3-1/TRBV3-2; D gene: -; J gene: TRBJ2-7; CDR3 protein: ASSQDGGLPSYEQY
V gene: TRBV5-4; D gene: TRBD2; J gene: TRBJ2-1; CDR3 protein: ASSLIAGPYNEQF
V gene: TRBV19; D gene: TRBD1; J gene: TRBJ1-5; CDR3 protein: ASSPSDRPYSNQPQH
V gene: TRBV4-2; D gene: -; J gene: TRBJ1-1; CDR3 protein: ASSQDRGGTEAF
V gene: TRBV29-1; D gene: TRBD1; J gene: TRBJ2-7; CDR3 protein: SVESRGLSYEQY
V gene: TRBV19; D gene: TRBD1; J gene: TRBJ2-1; CDR3 protein: ASSSGQGTSEQF
V gene: TRBV3-1/TRBV3-2; D gene: TRBD2; J gene: TRBJ2-5; CDR3 protein: ASSPSSGLETQY
V gene: TRBV28; D gene: -; J gene: TRBJ1-5; CDR3 protein: ASSFGYGGYSNQPQH
V gene: TRBV24-1; D gene: TRBD1; J gene: TRBJ2-5; CDR3 protein: ATSDLRGTGETQY
V gene: TRBV19; D gene: -; J gene: TRBJ1-5; CDR3 protein: ASSISPGDQPQH
V gene: TRBV11-2; D gene: TRBD1; J gene: TRBJ2-1; CDR3 protein: ASSLTGDNEQF
V gene: TRBV28; D gene: TRBD1; J gene: TRBJ1-2; CDR3 protein: ASRDRVLYGYT
V gene: TRBV6-2/TRBV6-3; D gene: TRBD2; J gene: TRBJ2-3; CDR3 protein: ASSLAGGPADTQY
V gene: TRBV19; D gene: -; J gene: TRBJ2-1; CDR3 protein: ASRGAASEQF
V gene: TRBV27; D gene: TRBD1; J gene: TRBJ2-3; CDR3 protein: ASSDRGTVDTQY
V gene: TRBV2; D gene: -; J gene: TRBJ1-1; CDR3 protein: ASSEWDKNTEAF
V gene: TRBV10-2; D gene: -; J gene: TRBJ1-1; CDR3 protein: ASGKPGQNTEAF
V gene: TRBV27; D gene: -; J gene: TRBJ2-3; CDR3 protein: ASSLYSRDSLTQY
V gene: TRBV14; D gene: TRBD2; J gene: TRBJ2-7; CDR3 protein: ASSTSGITYEQY
V gene: TRBV19; D gene: TRBD1; J gene: TRBJ1-1; CDR3 protein: ASSINRGETEAF
V gene: TRBV18; D gene: -; J gene: TRBJ2-7; CDR3 protein: ASSLGGGWGDEQY
V gene: TRBV20-1; D gene: -; J gene: TRBJ2-7; CDR3 protein: SASIRDTTFEQY
V gene: TRBV7-3; D gene: -; J gene: TRBJ1-6; CDR3 protein: ASSRTNGTRGEDNSPLH
V gene: TRBV5-6; D gene: -; J gene: TRBJ2-3; CDR3 protein: ASSLGPSVSTDTQY
V gene: TRBV7-2; D gene: TRBD1; J gene: TRBJ1-2; CDR3 protein: ASSLATGGYLGYT
V gene: TRBV2; D gene: -; J gene: TRBJ1-2; CDR3 protein: ASSGGTWGSGYT
V gene: TRBV20-1; D gene: -; J gene: TRBJ1-2; CDR3 protein: SARAEGGYT
V gene: TRBV9; D gene: -; J gene: TRBJ1-3; CDR3 protein: ASSVGGGNSGNTIY
V gene: TRBV5-8; D gene: -; J gene: TRBJ2-2; CDR3 protein: ASSPGYGELF
V gene: TRBV11-2; D gene: -; J gene: TRBJ1-6; CDR3 protein: ASSLVASYNSPLH
V gene: TRBV11-2; D gene: TRBD1; J gene: TRBJ2-2; CDR3 protein: ASSPGTVNTGELF
V gene: TRBV3-1/TRBV3-2; D gene: TRBD2; J gene: TRBJ2-7; CDR3 protein: ASSQVLAGGKYEQY
V gene: TRBV6-2/TRBV6-3; D gene: TRBD2; J gene: TRBJ2-2; CDR3 protein: ASSFGTSGRANTGELF
V gene: TRBV7-2; D gene: -; J gene: TRBJ2-5; CDR3 protein: ASSLGAVTQY
V gene: TRBV28; D gene: TRBD1; J gene: TRBJ1-4; CDR3 protein: ASSPIPGTGKEKLF
V gene: TRBV27; D gene: TRBD1; J gene: TRBJ1-5; CDR3 protein: ASSLTGGNQPQH
V gene: TRBV9; D gene: -; J gene: TRBJ2-1; CDR3 protein: ASTREGGVARTYNEQF